This TCR beta chain emerged from a study of spatial heterogeneity in lung cancer. MiXCR was run by TCRdb on the 5' RACE reads, yielding one entry per CDR3 protein. The data show roughly 3,000 distinct CDR3 sequences, with around 13% seen just once and more than 35% held by the top ten. The time point is: sample taken at primary tumor resection. Sequencing was performed on whole RNA extracted from tumor and nontumor lung tissue, or from frozen PBMC, and the material was left unsorted. The sequence came from a male donor with early-stage non-small cell lung cancer. The sequences come from normal lung tissue next to the tumor, collected at surgery.

This CDR3 is CASTVNGHTEAFF. CDR3 bases: TGTGCCAGCACTGTAAACGGACACACTGAAGCTTTCTTT. The V and J genes are TRBV6-1 and TRBJ1-1, with D unclear. CDR3 size: 13 residues. With 7 bases removed from V and 3 bases from J, the gap between germline ends came to 12 bases. CDR1 is MNHNS and CDR2 is SASEGT in the germline V gene.